The 3 T cell receptor beta chains given below trace back to one sample, sequenced in a study of blood T cell repertoires in COVID-19. TCRdb's copy holds only in-frame clones and misses some; the assay was immunoSEQ multiplex PCR. This sample has about 46,000 clones, with roughly 90% found just once. Sequenced input: peripheral blood. These receptors were collected from a man in his 70s with active COVID-19.

The genes are TRBV2 and TRBJ2-6, with 7 bases identical to TRBD1. Germline V gene data show CDR1 as SNHLY and CDR2 as FYNNEI. This CDR3 region has 13 residues. Trimming removed 9 bases from V and 1 base from J; junction bases left unmatched: 0. In DNA, the CDR3 is TGTGCCAGACAGGGGTCTGGGGCCAACGTCCTGACTTTC. Protein sequence: CARQGSGANVLTF.

V is TRBV18 and J is TRBJ2-3; TRBD2 agrees at 9 bases. In germline, CDR1 is KGHSH, CDR2 LQKENI. The CDR3 runs 15 residues. V lost 6 bases, J lost 2 bases, and 6 bases stayed unmatched. CDR3 amino acids: CASSRGLAYTDTQYF. CDR3 sequence (DNA): TGTGCCAGCTCCCGAGGACTAGCGTACACAGATACGCAGTATTTT.

The chain carries TRBV14 and TRBJ1-6, with 10 positions matching TRBD1. The CDR3 has 15 residues. The germline CDR1 and CDR2 sequences are SGHDN and FVKESK. J gave up 9 bases and V 1 base, and 3 bases lay outside the gene matches. CDR3 coding DNA: TGTGCCAGCAGCCAAGTGGGACAGGGGCTTTCACCCCTCCACTTT. Translating gives CASSQVGQGLSPLHF. The complete variable domain, with remaining parts taken from reference TRBV14 and TRBJ1-6, reads EAGVTQFPSHSVIEKGQTVTLRCDPISGHDNLYWYRRVMGKEIKFLLHFVKESKQDESGMPNNRFLAERTGGTYSTLKVQPAELEDSGVYFCASSQVGQGLSPLHFGNGTRLTVT.